This is a list of T cell receptor beta chains from one sample in a study of blood T cell repertoires in COVID-19. Sequencing used immunoSEQ multiplex PCR; TCRdb keeps in-frame clones, though not all of them. Among hundreds of thousands of clones listed, approximately 86% were seen once. Sequenced: PBMCs or T cells enriched from blood (not recorded which). The receptor source for this set is a woman in her fifties or sixties who had recovered from COVID-19. The CDR3 runs from the conserved cysteine through the conserved F or W. D genes are given only for firm matches. Size is omitted from some rows. Given values are once, few, many or a class for expanded clones.

CDR3 DNA: TGTGCCAGCAGCCAAGAACAGAATACTGGAAACACCATATATTTT; CDR3 protein: CASSQEQNTGNTIYF; D gene: .; J gene: TRBJ1-3; V gene: TRBV4-2; clone size: .
CDR3 DNA: TGTGCCAGCAGCTCGCGGGAGGAAAACACCGGGGAGCTGTTTTTT; CDR3 protein: CASSSREENTGELFF; D gene: TRBD2; J gene: TRBJ2-2; V gene: TRBV11-3; clone size: few
CDR3 DNA: TGTGCCAGCAGCCAATCGTCGTACTACGCCTACGAGCAGTACTTC; CDR3 protein: CASSQSSYYAYEQYF; D gene: .; J gene: TRBJ2-7; V gene: TRBV14; clone size: .
CDR3 DNA: TGTGCCTTAACGCGGGCTTCAACTAATGAAAAACTGTTTTTT; CDR3 protein: CALTRASTNEKLFF; D gene: .; J gene: TRBJ1-4; V gene: TRBV6-5; clone size: .
CDR3 DNA: TGCGCCAGCAGCTTGACAGGGGGTGAGACCCAGTACTTC; CDR3 protein: CASSLTGGETQYF; D gene: TRBD1; J gene: TRBJ2-5; V gene: TRBV5-1; clone size: .
CDR3 DNA: TGCGCCAGCAGCCAACTAACAGGGTACGAGCAGTACTTC; CDR3 protein: CASSQLTGYEQYF; D gene: .; J gene: TRBJ2-7; V gene: TRBV4-3; clone size: .
CDR3 DNA: TGTGCCAGCAGCCAGGGTTTCCACGAGCAGTACTTC; CDR3 protein: CASSQGFHEQYF; D gene: .; J gene: TRBJ2-7; V gene: TRBV7-2; clone size: once
CDR3 DNA: TGTGCCAGCAGTACAGTGAACTACGAGCAGTACTTC; CDR3 protein: CASSTVNYEQYF; D gene: .; J gene: TRBJ2-7; V gene: TRBV28; clone size: .
CDR3 DNA: TGCGCCAGCAGCCAAGATTTAGGAGTCTCTGAAGCTTTCTTT; CDR3 protein: CASSQDLGVSEAFF; D gene: .; J gene: TRBJ1-1; V gene: TRBV4-3; clone size: .
CDR3 DNA: TGTGCCAGTAGTGTTCGAGCCCACGGGGAGCTGTTTTTT; CDR3 protein: CASSVRAHGELFF; D gene: .; J gene: TRBJ2-2; V gene: TRBV19; clone size: .
CDR3 DNA: TGTGCCAGCAGCTTGGGCCAGACTGGAAACACCATATATTTT; CDR3 protein: CASSLGQTGNTIYF; D gene: .; J gene: TRBJ1-3; V gene: TRBV5-6; clone size: .
CDR3 DNA: TGTGCCAGCAGCGCTAACTCTGGAAACACCATATATTTT; CDR3 protein: CASSANSGNTIYF; D gene: .; J gene: TRBJ1-3; V gene: TRBV7-2; clone size: few
CDR3 DNA: TGCGCCAGCAGCTTGGGACAGGGGTTATCAGATACGCAGTATTTT; CDR3 protein: CASSLGQGLSDTQYF; D gene: TRBD1; J gene: TRBJ2-3; V gene: TRBV5-1; clone size: .
CDR3 DNA: TGTGCCAGCAGTCCTGGACAAGTTAATGAAAAACTGTTTTTT; CDR3 protein: CASSPGQVNEKLFF; D gene: .; J gene: TRBJ1-4; V gene: TRBV28; clone size: .
CDR3 DNA: TGTGCCACCAGCAGAGCGCTAGCCACCCTGGAGCAGTTCTTC; CDR3 protein: CATSRALATLEQFF; D gene: .; J gene: TRBJ2-1; V gene: TRBV15; clone size: .
CDR3 DNA: TGTGCCAGCAGCTTAGCGACAGGGTCGGCTTTCTTT; CDR3 protein: CASSLATGSAFF; D gene: TRBD1; J gene: TRBJ1-1; V gene: TRBV7-2; clone size: .
CDR3 DNA: TGTGCCAGCAGTTACGCGACTGGGACAGGCTACGAGCAGTACTTC; CDR3 protein: CASSYATGTGYEQYF; D gene: TRBD1; J gene: TRBJ2-7; V gene: TRBV6-5; clone size: .
CDR3 DNA: TGTGCCAGCAGCCGTACAGCCTACGAGCAGTACTTC; CDR3 protein: CASSRTAYEQYF; D gene: .; J gene: TRBJ2-7; V gene: TRBV7-2; clone size: .
CDR3 DNA: TGTGCCAGCAGTGAATTCGGGGGTAGCAATCAGCCCCAGCATTTT; CDR3 protein: CASSEFGGSNQPQHF; D gene: .; J gene: TRBJ1-5; V gene: TRBV6-1; clone size: .
CDR3 DNA: TGTGCCAGCAGTTTAGGGACTAGCGGGAGAGAGACCCAGTACTTC; CDR3 protein: CASSLGTSGRETQYF; D gene: TRBD2; J gene: TRBJ2-5; V gene: TRBV28; clone size: .
CDR3 DNA: TGTGCCAGCAGCTTGGCGGGGGTCAATCAGCCCCAGCATTTT; CDR3 protein: CASSLAGVNQPQHF; D gene: .; J gene: TRBJ1-5; V gene: TRBV5-6; clone size: .
CDR3 DNA: TGTGCCTGGGGAACCGGGACAGGGTTCTACGAGCAGTACTTC; CDR3 protein: CAWGTGTGFYEQYF; D gene: TRBD1; J gene: TRBJ2-7; V gene: TRBV30; clone size: .
CDR3 DNA: TGTGCCAGCAGGGACAGTCGATCCTCCTACGAGCAGTACTTC; CDR3 protein: CASRDSRSSYEQYF; D gene: TRBD1; J gene: TRBJ2-7; V gene: TRBV19; clone size: once
CDR3 DNA: TGTGCCTGGAGTGTTCTGGGACAGGGACTATACGAGCAGTACTTC; CDR3 protein: CAWSVLGQGLYEQYF; D gene: TRBD1; J gene: TRBJ2-7; V gene: TRBV30; clone size: .
CDR3 DNA: TGTGCCAGCAGCCGGGGGTTTGGGGAGCTGTTTTTT; CDR3 protein: CASSRGFGELFF; D gene: .; J gene: TRBJ2-2; V gene: TRBV2; clone size: .
CDR3 DNA: TGTGCCAGCAGCCCGAGACTAGCGGGACGGGCCGGGGAGCTGTTTTTT; CDR3 protein: CASSPRLAGRAGELFF; D gene: TRBD2; J gene: TRBJ2-2; V gene: TRBV9; clone size: .
CDR3 DNA: TGTGCCAGCAAGTGGGACAGGGCGTACGAGCAGTACTTC; CDR3 protein: CASKWDRAYEQYF; D gene: TRBD1; J gene: TRBJ2-7; V gene: TRBV28; clone size: once
CDR3 DNA: TGTGCCAGCACGGAGGCCGGACAAGCTTTCTTT; CDR3 protein: CASTEAGQAFF; D gene: .; J gene: TRBJ1-1; V gene: TRBV19; clone size: .
CDR3 DNA: TGTGCCAGCAGGTTGACTAGCGGGGGAGGAGAGACCCAGTACTTC; CDR3 protein: CASRLTSGGGETQYF; D gene: TRBD2; J gene: TRBJ2-5; V gene: TRBV7-2; clone size: .